These 26 T cell receptor beta chains were sequenced from one sample in a study of OX40 agonist ivuxolimab in advanced cancers. Using immunoSEQ multiplex PCR, the repertoire was profiled, and TCRdb retains in-frame clones only, with some absent. This table holds about 67,000 clones, 88% found once. Source: CD4+ or CD8+ T cells sorted from blood, taken in a trial of the OX40 agonist ivuxolimab. The source of these receptors is an adult with an advanced solid tumor such as melanoma, head and neck, liver or kidney cancer.

This clone has only one observation. This chain links TRBV6-5 with TRBJ2-2; D is unresolved. Germline assignment: CDR1 MNHEY and CDR2 SVGAGI. The CDR3 runs to 13 residues. The V and J ends lost 6 bases and 1 base respectively, with 6 bases between them. CDR3 residues: CASRGLNTGELFF. The CDR3, as DNA: TGTGCCAGCAGAGGATTGAACACCGGGGAGCTGTTTTTT.

The chain joins TRBV7-9 to TRBJ2-7; D unclear. Germline loops: CDR1 SEHNR, CDR2 FQNEAQ (reference sequence). The CDR3 totals 14 residues. Between the trimmed V and J ends, which lost 2 bases and 2 bases, there was a span of 10 bases. The CDR3 loop is CASSLRHTPYEQYF. The CDR3 region has the DNA TGTGCCAGCAGCTTACGACATACTCCCTACGAGCAGTACTTC.

The chain links TRBV7-9 to TRBJ2-5; 10 positions agree with TRBD2. The CDR3 runs 14 residues. Looked up from germline, CDR1 is SEHNR and CDR2 is FQNEAQ (reference sequence). J gave up 4 bases and V 7 bases, and 6 bases lay outside the gene matches. The CDR3 nucleotides read TGTGCCAGCAACTCCCGACTAGCGGGAGAGACCCAGTACTTC. This sequence encodes CASNSRLAGETQYF.

This chain connects TRBV27 to TRBJ1-1, with D unresolved. The CDR3 runs 13 residues. Trimming took 3 bases from V and 4 from J, leaving 9 bases between them. From germline, CDR1 is MNHEY and CDR2 SMNVEV (reference sequence). CDR3 in DNA: TGTGCCAGCAGTTTGTTTGGGGTCACTGAAGCTTTCTTT. Its translation: CASSLFGVTEAFF.

The chain uses TRBV12-5 and TRBJ2-1; D may be TRBD1 or TRBD2 (5 bases each). Per the germline V gene, CDR1 is LGHNT and CDR2 is FRNRAP. The ends were cut back, 5 bases at V and 6 bases at J, with 11 bases in the middle. The CDR3 contains 13 residues. The CDR3: CASGLGASNEQFF. The CDR3 DNA follows: TGTGCTAGTGGTCTCGGGGCCTCCAATGAGCAGTTCTTC.

The count of this clone is one. CDR3 coding DNA: TGCGCCAGCAGCTTGGTCGGACCGTCCGGGGACACCATATATTTT. It codes for CASSLVGPSGDTIYF. This chain links TRBV5-1 with TRBJ1-3; D gene uncertain. Trimming left V 0 bases short and J 8 bases short, with 15 bases between. In germline, CDR1 is SGHRS, CDR2 YFSETQ. The CDR3 is 15 amino acids.

This clone was counted a single time. This chain uses TRBV10-3 with TRBJ2-7; D remains ambiguous. The CDR3 is 13 residues long. V dropped 7 bases and J dropped 6 bases, with 16 bases sitting between them. Per the germline V gene, CDR1 is ENHRY and CDR2 is SYGVKD. CDR3 coding DNA: TGTGCCATCACCATCGACGGGTCTAGCGAGCAGTACTTC. Its translation: CAITIDGSSEQYF.

The chain recombines TRBV4-1 with TRBJ1-1; D unresolved. Trimming removed 1 base at V and 1 base at J, with 10 bases between. Germline V CDR1 and CDR2: MGHRA, YSYEKL. The CDR3 extends over 15 amino acids. CDR3 sequence (DNA): TGCGCCAGCAGCCAAGGAAATAGGGCGAACACTGAAGCTTTCTTT. Protein: CASSQGNRANTEAFF.

The V call is TRBV19, the J call TRBJ2-3; D may be TRBD2 (6 bases). Trimming shortened V by 3 bases and J by 4 bases, and 20 bases separated the two germline ends. CDR1 is LNHDA, CDR2 SQIVND, per germline (reference sequence). The length of the CDR3 is 17 residues. For the CDR3, the DNA is TGTGCCAGTAGTATCCAGTTTAATACCGGGAGAGCAGATACGCAGTATTTT. This translates into CASSIQFNTGRADTQYF.

The V and J genes are TRBV15 and TRBJ1-2, with TRBD1 matching over 9 bases. The CDR3 length is 15 residues. CDR1 is LNHNV, CDR2 YYDKDF, per germline (reference sequence). The V gene end was trimmed by 6 bases and the J gene end by 4 bases; junction bases not matched to a gene: 9. CDR3 sequence reads: CATSTGQGWIYGYTF. DNA of the CDR3: TGTGCCACCAGTACTGGACAGGGGTGGATCTATGGCTACACCTTC.

The V gene is TRBV19, the J gene TRBJ2-2, with a weak D call TRBD2 (5 bases). This CDR3 comprises 14 residues. Trimming left V 3 bases short and J 6 bases short, with 11 bases between. The germline V gene has CDR1 LNHDA and CDR2 SQIVND (reference sequence). The DNA of the CDR3 is TGTGCCAGTAGTATTTTAGTGGAGGCCGGGGAGCTGTTTTTT. Translation: CASSILVEAGELFF.

The chain has TRBV19 and TRBJ2-7, with 7 bases lining up with TRBD1. The V gene end was trimmed by 3 bases and the J gene end by 3 bases; junction bases not matched to a gene: 8. Germline CDR1 and CDR2: LNHDA and SQIVND (reference sequence). The CDR3 has 15 residues. CDR3 sequence: CASSIKGAMNYEQYF. CDR3 nucleotide sequence: TGTGCCAGTAGTATTAAGGGGGCTATGAACTACGAGCAGTACTTC.

In its sample, this clone was seen once. J is TRBJ2-1 and V is TRBV5-1; 13 bases fit TRBD2. The CDR3 has 16 residues. The V gene end was trimmed by 3 bases and the J gene end by 8 bases; junction bases not matched to a gene: 8. Germline CDR1 is SGHRS and CDR2 is YFSETQ. The CDR3 DNA follows: TGCGCCAGCAGCTCTAGGACTAGCGGGAGTTGGTATGAGCAGTTCTTC. Translating it yields CASSSRTSGSWYEQFF.

The rearrangement links TRBV14 to TRBJ1-1; D gene ambiguous. There are 13 residues in the CDR3. Per germline, CDR1 SGHDN and CDR2 FVKESK. Trimming took 1 base from V and 6 from J, leaving 9 bases between them. CDR3 residues: CASSQGWISEAFF. CDR3 DNA: TGTGCCAGCAGCCAAGGTTGGATTTCTGAAGCTTTCTTT.

The V and J genes are TRBV4-2 and TRBJ2-7; TRBD1 agrees at 8 bases. Trimming at V came to 0 bases and at J to 2 bases, leaving 9 bases not matched to a gene. The CDR3 totals 17 residues. From germline, CDR1 is LGHNA and CDR2 YNFKEQ. CDR3 nucleotides: TGTGCCAGCAGCCAAGATCGATTGGGGACAGGCGCCTACGAGCAGTACTTC. Translation: CASSQDRLGTGAYEQYF.

The J gene is TRBJ2-2, the V gene TRBV7-2; 9 bases are a match to TRBD1. Germline CDR1 reads SGHTA; CDR2 reads FQGNSA. The V segment lost 6 bases and the J segment 5 bases; nucleotides outside the gene matches: 7. This CDR3 spans 15 amino acids. CDR3 amino acids: CASRSSGTGTGELFF. The CDR3 DNA reads TGTGCCAGCAGATCCTCCGGGACAGGGACCGGGGAGCTGTTTTTT.

The rearrangement joins TRBV6-6 to TRBJ2-7, with 8 bases aligning to TRBD2. Per germline, CDR1 MNHNY and CDR2 SVGAGI (reference sequence). V lost 2 bases and J lost 7; bases outside the gene matches: 10. This CDR3 has 15 amino acids. CDR3 nucleotide sequence: TGTGCCAGCAGTTACAGCCCGGGAGGGCCGGGGGAGCAGTACTTC. It translates to CASSYSPGGPGEQYF.

This chain connects TRBV28 to TRBJ2-7, with 8 bases identical to TRBD1. Germline V gene lookup returns CDR1 MDHEN and CDR2 SYDVKM. Trimming at V came to 4 bases and at J to 6 bases, leaving 8 bases not matched to a gene. The CDR3 is 14 residues long. DNA for the CDR3: TGTGCCAGCAGTTACCGGGACAGGTTGGGCGAGCAGTACTTC. As protein: CASSYRDRLGEQYF.

The chain carries TRBV19 and TRBJ1-2; D not resolved. The V end lost 0 bases, the J end lost 4 bases, and 12 bases lay between the germline ends. The CDR3 loop spans 15 amino acids. Germline V gene data show CDR1 as LNHDA and CDR2 as SQIVND (reference sequence). The CDR3 loop is CASSIEARAIYGYTF. CDR3 nucleotides: TGTGCCAGTAGTATAGAGGCAAGAGCCATCTATGGCTACACCTTC.

With regard to this clone: At the DNA level, this CDR3 is encoded by other sequences in the same sample as well. The DNA for the CDR3 is TGTGCCAGCAGTAGGGACAGGGTAAACACCGGGGAGCTGTTTTTT. It translates to CASSRDRVNTGELFF. This chain joins TRBV27 and TRBJ2-2; 9 bases line up with TRBD1. The CDR3 covers 15 residues. The V gene end was trimmed by 5 bases and the J gene end by 2 bases; junction bases not matched to a gene: 3. CDR1 and CDR2 from the germline V gene are MNHEY and SMNVEV (reference sequence).

V usage is TRBV2 and J usage is TRBJ1-3, with D hard to call. The germline V and J ends were trimmed by 7 bases and 0 bases, with 7 bases remaining between them. Germline V gives CDR1 SNHLY, CDR2 FYNNEI. The CDR3 has 13 amino acids. CDR3 coding DNA: TGTGCCAGCAAAGCGAACTCTGGAAACACCATATATTTT. Its translation: CASKANSGNTIYF.

The J gene is TRBJ2-1, the V gene TRBV10-3; 8 nucleotides agree with TRBD2. Trimming took 7 bases from V and 4 from J; bases not matched to a gene: 6. CDR3 length equals 14 residues. Germline assignment: CDR1 ENHRY and CDR2 SYGVKD. CDR3 bases: TGTGCCATCACCCAGGGACTAGGGTACAATGAGCAGTTCTTC. Translating gives CAITQGLGYNEQFF.

The J gene is TRBJ1-5, the V gene TRBV11-2; tentative D call: TRBD1 (5 bases). Germline V CDR1 and CDR2: SGHAT, FQNNGV. Trimming removed 1 base at V and 3 bases at J, with 10 bases between. CDR3 length: 15 amino acids. CDR3 sequence (DNA): TGTGCCAGCAGCTTAGCGGGGCAGTACAATCAGCCCCAGCATTTT. Its translation is CASSLAGQYNQPQHF.

This chain joins TRBV7-8 and TRBJ2-5, with 10 bases matching TRBD2. There are 16 residues in the CDR3. V dropped 5 bases and J dropped 4; count of bases not matched to a gene: 10. Per germline, CDR1 SGHVS and CDR2 FQNEAQ. CDR3 sequence: CASSVGGLAGVETQYF. The CDR3 DNA follows: TGTGCCAGCAGCGTCGGAGGGCTAGCGGGAGTAGAGACCCAGTACTTC. Complete variable domain (other parts from reference TRBV7-8 and TRBJ2-5): GAGVSQSPRYKVAKRGQDVALRCDPISGHVSLFWYQQALGQGPEFLTYFQNEAQLDKSGLPSDRFFAERPEGSVSTLKIQRTQQEDSAVYLCASSVGGLAGVETQYFGPGTRLLVL.

V is TRBV27 and J is TRBJ2-2, with 11 positions matching TRBD2. The CDR3 consists of 19 residues. CDR1 MNHEY and CDR2 SMNVEV come from the germline V gene (reference sequence). Germline trimming cut 6 bases from V and 4 bases from J; bases unmatched to any gene: 16. The CDR3 DNA is TGTGCCAGCAGAATGACTAGCGGGACCTTACAATTTTCCACCGGGGAGCTGTTTTTT. Protein: CASRMTSGTLQFSTGELFF.

The chain uses TRBV10-1 and TRBJ2-1; 12 nucleotides agree with TRBD2. From germline, CDR1 is WNHNN and CDR2 SYGVQD (reference sequence). This CDR3 contains 17 residues. Trimming cost V 11 bases and J 8 bases; bases outside gene matches: 19. In nucleotides, the CDR3 is TGCGCCGACAAGGTCCTAGCGGGAGGGCCTCAGGGGGATGAGCAGTTCTTC. Translating it yields CADKVLAGGPQGDEQFF.